This TCR beta chain was identified during a study of human T cells and chemical hapten exposure (dated by TCRdb to the early 2020s). In terms of the full investigation: Libraries were pooled for sequencing, and per-sample TCR yields varied mainly because of small differences in library volumes within the pool. For every blood RNA sample, sequencing covered both the TCR alpha and TCR beta chains. Peripheral blood TCR repertoire changes were tracked in vivo in alopecia patients during primary and secondary sensitization to the hapten diphenylcyclopropenone (DPC).

This clonotype was counted many times. It lacks a known antigen. Per-nucleotide qualities are absent, and no much larger clonotype sits a single base away. Library preparation employed RACE. TCRdb records NextSeq 500 as the sequencer. During library preparation, unique molecular identifiers were attached to individual cDNA molecules so that TCRs could be counted in a quantitative, reproducible way. In the paper's pipeline: The median number of TCRs per sample was 90,000 to 100,000, ranging from roughly 20,000 to 690,600. The Decombinator software suite was used to annotate the V, J and CDR3 of the TCR reads. For PS versus PT1 abundance plots, all samples were subsampled to the same number of TCRs (28,000). TCRs were defined as expanded if absent before sensitization and observed at least eight times at the 2-week time point. Using fastp at Q25 and MiXCR, TCRdb reprocessed the public reads and kept productive beta chains. Each entry is one CDR3 protein sequence, shown with its most common DNA and genes. The V and J calls shown here were made by TCRdb, not taken from the authors' results. The sample table holds about 50,000 distinct CDR3 sequences, of which around 4.1% were seen once. The biggest ten clones account for 1.5% to 2% of the sample.

The time point label of this sample denotes: healthy volunteer bleed at 2 weeks. Unfractionated whole blood was collected in Tempus Blood RNA tubes, and total RNA was extracted from that blood. As TCR sequencing controls, a handful of healthy volunteers were used, with blood taken at day 0, 2 weeks and 6 weeks. The paper's findings and limits, for the study overall: The number of TCRs above 1 in 1000 frequency did not change with DPC sensitization; there was no evidence of global repertoire structure alterations. Repeated subsampling changed both the strength of the expansion versus patch-test correlation and the threshold at which that correlation became significant.

There are 15 amino acids in the CDR3, from cysteine to phenylalanine inclusive. Here the CDR3 DNA is all that survives: 45 bases in frame from base 1. The germline V gene (reference sequence) sets CDR1 to DFQATT and CDR2 to SNEGSKA. V was cut back by 4 bases and J by 0 bases, leaving a gap of 10 bases between them. The TCR originated in a female donor in good health. Some clones in this sample may be carry-over from other donors' samples. Sample: whole blood. The V gene is TRBV20-1 and the J gene is TRBJ1-6; the D gene is possibly TRBD1, with 5 bases matching. The DNA sequence follows: TGCAGTGCTATTGACAGAAGCTCCTATAATTCACCCCTCCACTTT. Its translation reads: CSAIDRSSYNSPLHF.